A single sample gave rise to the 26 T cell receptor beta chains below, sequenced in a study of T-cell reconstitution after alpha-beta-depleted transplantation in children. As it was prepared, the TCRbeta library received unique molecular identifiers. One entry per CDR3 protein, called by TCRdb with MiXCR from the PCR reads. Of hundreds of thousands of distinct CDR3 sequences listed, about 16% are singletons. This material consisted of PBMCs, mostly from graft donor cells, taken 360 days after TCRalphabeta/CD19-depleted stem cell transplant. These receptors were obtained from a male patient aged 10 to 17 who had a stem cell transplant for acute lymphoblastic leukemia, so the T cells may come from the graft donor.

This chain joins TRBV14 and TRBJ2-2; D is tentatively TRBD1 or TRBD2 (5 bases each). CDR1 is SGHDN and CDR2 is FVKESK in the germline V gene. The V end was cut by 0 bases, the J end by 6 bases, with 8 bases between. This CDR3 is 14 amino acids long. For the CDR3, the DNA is TGTGCCAGCAGCCAAGATTGGGGGTCCGGGGAGCTGTTTTTT. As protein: CASSQDWGSGELFF.

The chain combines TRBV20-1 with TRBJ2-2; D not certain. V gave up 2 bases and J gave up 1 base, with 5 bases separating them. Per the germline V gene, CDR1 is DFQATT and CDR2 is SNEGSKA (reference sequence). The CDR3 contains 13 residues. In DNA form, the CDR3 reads TGCAGTGCTAGACCCCTGAACACCGGGGAGCTGTTTTTT. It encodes CSARPLNTGELFF.

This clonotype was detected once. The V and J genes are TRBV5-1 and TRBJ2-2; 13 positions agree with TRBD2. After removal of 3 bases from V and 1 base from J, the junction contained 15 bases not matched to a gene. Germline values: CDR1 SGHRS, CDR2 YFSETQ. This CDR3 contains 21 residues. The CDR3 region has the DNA TGCGCCAGCAGCTCAGTTTCCTCGCCGGGACTAGCGGGGATGAACACCGGGGAGCTGTTTTTT. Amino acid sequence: CASSSVSSPGLAGMNTGELFF.

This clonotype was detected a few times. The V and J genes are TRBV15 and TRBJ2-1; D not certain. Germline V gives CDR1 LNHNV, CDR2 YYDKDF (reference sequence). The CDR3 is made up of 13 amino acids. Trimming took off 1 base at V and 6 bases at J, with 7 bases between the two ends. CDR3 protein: CATSRGPGNEQFF. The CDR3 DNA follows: TGTGCCACCAGCAGAGGGCCGGGCAATGAGCAGTTCTTC.

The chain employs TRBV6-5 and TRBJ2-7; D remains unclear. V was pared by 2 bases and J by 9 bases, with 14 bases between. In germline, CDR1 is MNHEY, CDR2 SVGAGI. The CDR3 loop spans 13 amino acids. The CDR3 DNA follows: TGTGCCAGCAGTTACCATTTTGATCGAGGGCAGTACTTC. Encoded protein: CASSYHFDRGQYF.

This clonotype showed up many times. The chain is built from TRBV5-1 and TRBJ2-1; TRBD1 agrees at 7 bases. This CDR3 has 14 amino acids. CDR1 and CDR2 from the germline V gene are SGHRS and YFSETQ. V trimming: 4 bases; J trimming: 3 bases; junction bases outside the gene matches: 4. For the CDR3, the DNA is TGCGCCAGCAGCCCTCCAGGGGGCTACAATGAGCAGTTCTTC. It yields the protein CASSPPGGYNEQFF. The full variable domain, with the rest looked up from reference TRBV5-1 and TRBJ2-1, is KAGVTQTPRYLIKTRGQQVTLSCSPISGHRSVSWYQQTPGQGLQFLFEYFSETQRNKGNFPGRFSGRQFSNSRSEMNVSTLELGDSALYLCASSPPGGYNEQFFGPGTRLTVL.

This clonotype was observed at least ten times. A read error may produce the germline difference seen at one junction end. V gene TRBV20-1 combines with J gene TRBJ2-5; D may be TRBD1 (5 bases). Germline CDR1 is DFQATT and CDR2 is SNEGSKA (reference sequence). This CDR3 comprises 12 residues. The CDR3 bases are TGCAGTGCTAGGCAGGGCCAAAAGACCCAGTACTTC. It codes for CSARQGQKTQYF.

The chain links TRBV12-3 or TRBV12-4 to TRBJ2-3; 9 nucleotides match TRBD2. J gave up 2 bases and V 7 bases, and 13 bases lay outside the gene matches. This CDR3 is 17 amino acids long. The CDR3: CASTPGWLAGITDTQYF. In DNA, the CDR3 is TGTGCCAGCACCCCTGGGTGGCTAGCGGGAATCACAGATACGCAGTATTTT.

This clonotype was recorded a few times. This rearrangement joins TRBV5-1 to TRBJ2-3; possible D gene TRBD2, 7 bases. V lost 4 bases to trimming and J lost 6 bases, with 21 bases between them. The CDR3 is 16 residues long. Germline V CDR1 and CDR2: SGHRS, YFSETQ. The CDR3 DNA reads TGCGCCAGCAGCCGCGGGGGAGGGGGAGTAAGGGATACGCAGTATTTT. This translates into CASSRGGGGVRDTQYF.

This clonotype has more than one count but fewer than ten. The chain's CDR3 is CASSIEQGLQETQYF. Written as DNA, the CDR3 is TGCGCCAGCAGCATTGAACAGGGTCTACAAGAGACCCAGTACTTC. The chain links TRBV5-1 to TRBJ2-5; tentative D call: TRBD1 (6 bases). V gave up 4 bases and J gave up 2 bases, with 15 bases separating them. The CDR3 has 15 amino acids. Germline CDR1 and CDR2: SGHRS and YFSETQ.

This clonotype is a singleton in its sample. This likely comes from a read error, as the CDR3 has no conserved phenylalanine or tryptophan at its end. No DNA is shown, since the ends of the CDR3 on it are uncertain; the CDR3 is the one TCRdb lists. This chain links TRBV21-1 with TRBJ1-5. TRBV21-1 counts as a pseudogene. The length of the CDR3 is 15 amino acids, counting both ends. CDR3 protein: CARQVQHYSNQPQHC.

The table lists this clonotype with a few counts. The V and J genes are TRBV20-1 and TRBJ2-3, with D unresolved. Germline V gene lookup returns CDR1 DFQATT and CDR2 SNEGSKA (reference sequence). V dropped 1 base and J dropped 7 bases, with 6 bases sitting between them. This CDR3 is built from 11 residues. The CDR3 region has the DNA TGCAGTGCTAGAGTCGGAAATACGCAGTATTTT. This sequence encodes CSARVGNTQYF.

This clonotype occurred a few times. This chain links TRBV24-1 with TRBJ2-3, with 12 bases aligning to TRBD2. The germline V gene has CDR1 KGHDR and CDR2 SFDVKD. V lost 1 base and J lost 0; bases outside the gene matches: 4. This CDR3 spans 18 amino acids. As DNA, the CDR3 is TGTGCCACCAGTGATTTCCCCGGACTAGCGGGAAGCACAGATACGCAGTATTTT. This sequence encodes CATSDFPGLAGSTDTQYF.

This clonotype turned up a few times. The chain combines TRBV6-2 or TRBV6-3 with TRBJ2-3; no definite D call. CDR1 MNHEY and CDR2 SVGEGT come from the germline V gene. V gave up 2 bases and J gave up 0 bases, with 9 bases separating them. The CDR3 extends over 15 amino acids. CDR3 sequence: CASSYRVVSTDTQYF. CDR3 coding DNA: TGTGCCAGCAGTTACCGGGTAGTTAGCACAGATACGCAGTATTTT.

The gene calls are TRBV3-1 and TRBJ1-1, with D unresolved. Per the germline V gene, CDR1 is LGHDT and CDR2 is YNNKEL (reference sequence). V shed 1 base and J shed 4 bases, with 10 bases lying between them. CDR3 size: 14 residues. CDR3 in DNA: TGTGCCAGCAGCCAAGGGGGATCGGGCACTGAAGCTTTCTTT. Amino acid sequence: CASSQGGSGTEAFF. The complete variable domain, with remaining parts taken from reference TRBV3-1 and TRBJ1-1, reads DTAVSQTPKYLVTQMGNDKSIKCEQNLGHDTMYWYKQDSKKFLKIMFSYNNKELIINETVPNRFSPKSPDKAHLNLHINSLELGDSAVYFCASSQGGSGTEAFFGQGTRLTVV.

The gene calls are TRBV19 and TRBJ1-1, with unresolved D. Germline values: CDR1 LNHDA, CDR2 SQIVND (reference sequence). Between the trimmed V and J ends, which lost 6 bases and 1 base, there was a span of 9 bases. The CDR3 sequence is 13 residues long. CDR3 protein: CASSTTANTEAFF. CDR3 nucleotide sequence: TGTGCCAGTAGCACAACAGCGAACACTGAAGCTTTCTTT.

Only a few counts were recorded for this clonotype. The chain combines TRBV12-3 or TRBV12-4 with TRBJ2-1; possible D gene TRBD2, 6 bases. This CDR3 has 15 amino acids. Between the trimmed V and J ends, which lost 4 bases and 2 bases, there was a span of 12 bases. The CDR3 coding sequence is TGTGCCAGCAGTTCGGGCTGGGGGGCCTACAATGAGCAGTTCTTC. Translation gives CASSSGWGAYNEQFF.

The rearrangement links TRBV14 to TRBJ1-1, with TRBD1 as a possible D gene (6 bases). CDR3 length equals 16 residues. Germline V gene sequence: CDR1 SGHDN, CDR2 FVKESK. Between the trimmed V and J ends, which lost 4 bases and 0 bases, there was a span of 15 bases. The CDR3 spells CASSPFGGGLNTEAFF. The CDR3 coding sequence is TGTGCCAGCAGCCCATTTGGAGGGGGGCTGAACACTGAAGCTTTCTTT.

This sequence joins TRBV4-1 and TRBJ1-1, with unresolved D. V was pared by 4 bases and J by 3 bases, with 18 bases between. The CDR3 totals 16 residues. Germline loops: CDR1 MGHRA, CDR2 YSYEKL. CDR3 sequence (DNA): TGCGCCAGCAGCCGGCGGGTCGTTCGCCGGGACACTGAAGCTTTCTTT. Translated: CASSRRVVRRDTEAFF.

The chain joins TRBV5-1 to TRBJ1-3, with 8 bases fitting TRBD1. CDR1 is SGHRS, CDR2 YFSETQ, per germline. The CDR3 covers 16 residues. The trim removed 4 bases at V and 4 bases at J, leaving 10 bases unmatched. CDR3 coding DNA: TGCGCCAGCAGCGGGGCGCAGGGGGCGTACGGAAACACCATATATTTT. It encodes CASSGAQGAYGNTIYF.

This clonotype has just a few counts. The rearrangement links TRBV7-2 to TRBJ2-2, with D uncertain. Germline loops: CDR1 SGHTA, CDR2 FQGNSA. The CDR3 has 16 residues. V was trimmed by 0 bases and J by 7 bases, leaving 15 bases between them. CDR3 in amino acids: CASSLALDPMGGELFF. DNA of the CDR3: TGTGCCAGCAGCTTAGCGCTAGATCCCATGGGCGGGGAGCTGTTTTTT.

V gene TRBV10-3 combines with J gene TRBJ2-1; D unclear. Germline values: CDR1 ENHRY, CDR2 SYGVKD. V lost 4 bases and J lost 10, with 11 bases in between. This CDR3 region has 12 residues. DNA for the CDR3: TGTGCCATCAGTGCGGGTTCGCGGGAGCAGTTCTTC. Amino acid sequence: CAISAGSREQFF.

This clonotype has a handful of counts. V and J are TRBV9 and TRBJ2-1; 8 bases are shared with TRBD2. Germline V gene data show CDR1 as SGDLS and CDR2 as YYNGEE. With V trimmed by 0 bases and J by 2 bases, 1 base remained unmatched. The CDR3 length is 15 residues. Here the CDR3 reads CASSVEGLAYNEQFF. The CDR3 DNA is TGTGCCAGCAGCGTAGAGGGACTAGCCTACAATGAGCAGTTCTTC. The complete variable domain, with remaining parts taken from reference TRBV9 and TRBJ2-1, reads DSGVTQTPKHLITATGQRVTLRCSPRSGDLSVYWYQQSLDQGLQFLIQYYNGEERAKGNILERFSAQQFPDLHSELNLSSLELGDSALYFCASSVEGLAYNEQFFGPGTRLTVL.

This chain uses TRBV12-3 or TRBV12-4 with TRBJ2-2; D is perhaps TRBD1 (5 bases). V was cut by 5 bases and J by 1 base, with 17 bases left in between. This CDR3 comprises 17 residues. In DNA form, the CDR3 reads TGTGCCAGCAGTCACCGGTCGACCAGGGTGAACACCGGGGAGCTGTTTTTT. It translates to CASSHRSTRVNTGELFF.

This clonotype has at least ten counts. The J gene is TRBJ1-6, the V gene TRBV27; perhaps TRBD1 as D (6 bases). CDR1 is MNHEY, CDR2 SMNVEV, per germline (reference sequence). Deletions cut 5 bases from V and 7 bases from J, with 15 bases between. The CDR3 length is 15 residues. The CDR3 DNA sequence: TGTGCCAGCAGTCCCTCCAGAGGGGGAAATTCACCCCTCCACTTT. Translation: CASSPSRGGNSPLHF.

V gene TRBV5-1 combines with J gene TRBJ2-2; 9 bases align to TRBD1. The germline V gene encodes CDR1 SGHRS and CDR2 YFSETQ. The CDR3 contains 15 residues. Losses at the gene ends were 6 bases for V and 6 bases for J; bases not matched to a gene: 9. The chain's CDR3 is CASTMWTGASGELFF. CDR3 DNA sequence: TGCGCCAGCACCATGTGGACAGGGGCGTCCGGGGAGCTGTTTTTT.